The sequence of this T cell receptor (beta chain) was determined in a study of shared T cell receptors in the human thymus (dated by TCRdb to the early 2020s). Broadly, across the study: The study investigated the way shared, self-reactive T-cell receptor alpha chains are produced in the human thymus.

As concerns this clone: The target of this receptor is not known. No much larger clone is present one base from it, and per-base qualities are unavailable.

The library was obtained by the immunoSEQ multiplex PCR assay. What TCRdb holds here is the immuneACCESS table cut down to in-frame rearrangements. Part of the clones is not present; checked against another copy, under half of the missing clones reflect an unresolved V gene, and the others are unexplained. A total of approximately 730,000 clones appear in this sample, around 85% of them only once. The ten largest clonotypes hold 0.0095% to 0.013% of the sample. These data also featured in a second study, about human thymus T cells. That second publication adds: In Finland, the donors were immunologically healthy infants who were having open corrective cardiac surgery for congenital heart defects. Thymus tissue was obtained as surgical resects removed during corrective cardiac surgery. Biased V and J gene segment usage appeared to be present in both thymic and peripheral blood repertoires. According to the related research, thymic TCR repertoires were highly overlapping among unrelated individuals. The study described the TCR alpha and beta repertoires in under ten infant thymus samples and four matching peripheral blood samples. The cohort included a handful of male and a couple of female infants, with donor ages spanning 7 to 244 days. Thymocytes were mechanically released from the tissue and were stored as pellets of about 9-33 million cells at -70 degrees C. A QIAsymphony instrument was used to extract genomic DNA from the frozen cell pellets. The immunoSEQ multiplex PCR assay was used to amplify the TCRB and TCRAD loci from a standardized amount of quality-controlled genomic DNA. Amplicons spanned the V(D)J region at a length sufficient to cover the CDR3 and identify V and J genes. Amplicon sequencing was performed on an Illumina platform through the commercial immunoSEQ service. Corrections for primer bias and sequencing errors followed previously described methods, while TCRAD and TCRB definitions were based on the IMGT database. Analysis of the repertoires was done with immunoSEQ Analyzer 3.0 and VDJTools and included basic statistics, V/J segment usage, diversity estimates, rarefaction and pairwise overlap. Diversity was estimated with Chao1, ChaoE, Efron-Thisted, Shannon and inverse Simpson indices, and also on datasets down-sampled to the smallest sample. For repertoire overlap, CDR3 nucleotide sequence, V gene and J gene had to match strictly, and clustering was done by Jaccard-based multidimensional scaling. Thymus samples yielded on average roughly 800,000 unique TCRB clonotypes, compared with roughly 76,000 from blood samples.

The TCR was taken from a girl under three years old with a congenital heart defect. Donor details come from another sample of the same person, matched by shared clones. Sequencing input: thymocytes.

The CDR3 reads CASSYSISSGNTEAFF. In nucleotides, the sequence is TGTGCCAGCAGTTACTCGATCTCGTCAGGGAACACTGAAGCTTTCTTT. The chain uses TRBV6-5 and TRBJ1-1; the D gene remains uncertain. The germline V gene encodes CDR1 MNHEY and CDR2 SVGAGI. V and J are truncated by 0 bases and 1 base respectively, leaving an intervening sequence of 12 bases. Spanning cysteine to phenylalanine, the CDR3 consists of 16 amino acids. Solely the CDR3 DNA is kept, with 48 bases framed from the first base.